The TCR beta chain described here comes from a study of blood T cell repertoires in COVID-19. Study-wide context: T cells, B-cell-depleted T cells, or PBMCs supplied cDNA or gDNA.

Trimming removed 4 bases from V and 0 bases from J; junction bases left unmatched: 2. Germline V lookup: CDR1 MGHRA, CDR2 YSYEKL. The CDR3 is 14 residues long. Per the original methods: The assay estimated nucleated cells by amplifying reference gene primers. Here immunoSEQ multiplex PCR was the method, and the copy in TCRdb shows in-frame clones only, minus some. Clonal size and the V and J genes are those of that table, whereas D and trimming came from the DNA. The sample contains approximately 100,000 clones, around 87% of which appear only once. The origin of this receptor is a woman aged 25 to 39 with acute or convalescent COVID-19. This chain uses TRBV4-1 with TRBJ1-1, with TRBD1 identical over 7 bases. The sequenced sample consisted of peripheral blood. CDR3 nucleotide sequence: TGCGCCAGCAGCCGGACAGGTTTGAACACTGAAGCTTTCTTT. This gives the protein CASSRTGLNTEAFF.